Sequencing of this TCR beta chain was carried out in a study of OX40 agonist ivuxolimab in advanced cancers. For the study at large: Every 2 weeks, ivuxolimab was infused into the patients intravenously at between 0.01 and 10 mg/kg. Two cutaneous melanoma patients and one hepatocellular carcinoma patient, three in all, had partial responses.

Trimming removed 0 bases from V and 8 bases from J, with 14 bases in between. CDR1 is SGDLS, CDR2 YYNGEE, per germline. CDR3 size: 14 residues. For this clone: Its antigen is still unknown.

At baseline, cycle 4 day 1, and cycle 7 day 1, blood was sampled. The data were produced by immunoSEQ multiplex PCR, yet TCRdb's version contains in-frame clones alone and is incomplete. Among tens of thousands of clones listed, around 82% were seen once. Study conclusions and caveats: Patients with a partial response at 0.1-3.0 mg/kg had among the lowest clonal expansion.

The chain links TRBV9 to TRBJ1-1; a weak D match, TRBD1 (5 bases). Sequenced material: CD4+ or CD8+ T cells sorted from blood, taken in a trial of the OX40 agonist ivuxolimab. The clonotype comes from an adult with an advanced solid tumor such as melanoma, head and neck, liver or kidney cancer. CDR3: CASSVDVGAPEAFF. The CDR3 bases are TGTGCCAGCAGCGTAGACGTAGGGGCCCCCGAAGCTTTCTTT.